These T cell receptor beta chains were read from a single sample in a study of blood T cell repertoires in COVID-19. The method was immunoSEQ multiplex PCR; TCRdb's version includes in-frame clones alone and lacks a portion of them. The sample comprises 150,000 to 200,000 clones, around nine tenths of which are singletons, and less than 3.5% rests with the top ten. The sample was peripheral blood. These receptors all stem from a man between 65 and 85 years old with acute or convalescent COVID-19. The CDR3 runs from the conserved cysteine through the conserved F or W. The D gene is left open where the match is weak. Rows may omit the clone size; those that give it use once, few, many or a size class.

d_gene: -; abundance: few; v_gene: TRBV28; j_gene: TRBJ1-6; CDR3aa: CASSLPGQINSPLHF; CDR3nt: TGTGCCAGCAGTTTACCGGGTCAGATTAATTCACCCCTCCACTTT
d_gene: TRBD1; abundance: -; v_gene: TRBV7-9; j_gene: TRBJ2-5; CDR3aa: CASSPGTGKRTQYF; CDR3nt: TGTGCCAGCAGCCCGGGGACAGGGAAGAGAACCCAGTACTTC
d_gene: TRBD1; abundance: -; v_gene: TRBV7-3; j_gene: TRBJ1-1; CDR3aa: CASSLMRNRGVLKNTEAFF; CDR3nt: TGTGCCAGCAGCTTAATGAGGAACAGGGGAGTGTTGAAGAACACTGAAGCTTTCTTT
d_gene: -; abundance: -; v_gene: TRBV6-1; j_gene: TRBJ1-6; CDR3aa: CASSDGTYSRSYNSPLHF; CDR3nt: TGTGCCAGCAGTGACGGGACTTACTCAAGGTCCTATAATTCACCCCTCCACTTT
d_gene: TRBD1; abundance: -; v_gene: TRBV4-1; j_gene: TRBJ1-4; CDR3aa: CASRGQPNEKLFF; CDR3nt: TGCGCCAGCCGGGGACAGCCTAATGAAAAACTGTTTTTT
d_gene: TRBD1; abundance: -; v_gene: TRBV7-8; j_gene: TRBJ1-5; CDR3aa: CASSPARQGIINQPQHF; CDR3nt: TGTGCCAGCAGCCCAGCCCGACAGGGTATTATAAATCAGCCCCAGCATTTT
d_gene: -; abundance: -; v_gene: TRBV27; j_gene: TRBJ2-7; CDR3aa: CASSRGSYEQYF; CDR3nt: TGTGCCAGCAGCCGCGGTTCCTACGAGCAGTACTTC
d_gene: TRBD1; abundance: -; v_gene: TRBV10-3; j_gene: TRBJ2-2; CDR3aa: CAISESTRQGGNTGELFF; CDR3nt: TGTGCCATCAGTGAGTCGACTCGACAGGGTGGGAACACCGGGGAGCTGTTTTTT
d_gene: -; abundance: -; v_gene: TRBV28; j_gene: TRBJ1-1; CDR3aa: CASSFPGLGEAFF; CDR3nt: TGTGCCAGCAGTTTCCCAGGGTTAGGTGAAGCTTTCTTT
d_gene: -; abundance: -; v_gene: TRBV27; j_gene: TRBJ1-1; CDR3aa: CASSSILGAPNTEAFF; CDR3nt: TGTGCCAGCAGCTCCATCCTGGGGGCCCCGAACACTGAAGCTTTCTTT
d_gene: -; abundance: -; v_gene: TRBV5-4; j_gene: TRBJ2-7; CDR3aa: CASSAVPAGGSYEQYF; CDR3nt: TGTGCCAGCAGCGCGGTTCCGGCAGGGGGGTCCTACGAGCAGTACTTC
d_gene: -; abundance: -; v_gene: TRBV6-5; j_gene: TRBJ1-6; CDR3aa: CASENSYNSPLHF; CDR3nt: TGTGCCAGCGAAAACAGTTATAATTCACCCCTCCACTTT
d_gene: -; abundance: -; v_gene: TRBV10-3; j_gene: TRBJ2-7; CDR3aa: CAISVLPYEQYF; CDR3nt: TGTGCCATCAGTGTCCTCCCCTACGAGCAGTACTTC
d_gene: -; abundance: -; v_gene: TRBV6-5; j_gene: TRBJ2-1; CDR3aa: CASSLSNEQFF; CDR3nt: TGTGCCAGCAGCCTAAGCAATGAGCAGTTCTTC
d_gene: -; abundance: -; v_gene: TRBV5-4; j_gene: TRBJ2-1; CDR3aa: CASSLALSGGGEQFF; CDR3nt: TGTGCCAGCAGCTTGGCTCTGTCCGGGGGTGGTGAGCAGTTCTTC
d_gene: -; abundance: -; v_gene: TRBV18; j_gene: TRBJ2-2; CDR3aa: CASSPRTENTGELFF; CDR3nt: TGTGCCAGCTCACCTAGGACAGAGAACACCGGGGAGCTGTTTTTT